A selection of T cell receptor beta chains follows, all from one sample in a study of T cell responses to AZD1222 COVID-19 vaccine. Sequenced by immunoSEQ multiplex PCR; TCRdb stores in-frame clones only, minus some. The table records about 84,000 clones, approximately 83% of them present only once. The sample was peripheral blood, taken 28 days after the second AZD1222 dose. Receptors originate from an adult who received the AZD1222 COVID-19 vaccine. Both conserved end residues are part of each CDR3. D genes are given only for firm matches. The size entry is marked missing in some rows and otherwise reads once, few, many or a size class.

clone size	CDR3 length	V gene	D gene	J gene	CDR3 DNA	CDR3 protein
.	17	TRBV11-2	TRBD1	TRBJ1-2	TGTGCCAGCAGCCAAAGGCCTGGGACAGGGGAGGACTATGGCTACACCTTC	CASSQRPGTGEDYGYTF
.	16	TRBV11-1	.	TRBJ2-2	TGTGCCAGCAGCTTACGTCCAGGGGCGAACACCGGGGAGCTGTTTTTT	CASSLRPGANTGELFF
.	15	TRBV9	TRBD2	TRBJ2-5	TGTGCCAGCAACGTAGCGGGGGGGCACCAAGAGACCCAGTACTTC	CASNVAGGHQETQYF
.	14	TRBV20-1	.	TRBJ1-6	TGCAGTGCTAGTGCCGGACAGCTTAATTCACCCCTCCACTTT	CSASAGQLNSPLHF
.	15	TRBV28	TRBD1	TRBJ2-1	TGTGCCAGCAGTTTAAGACAGGGGAATTGGAATGAGCAGTTCTTC	CASSLRQGNWNEQFF
.	16	TRBV5-6	.	TRBJ1-3	TGTGCCAGCAGCCCGGAGGGGGGGCCAACTGGAAACACCATATATTTT	CASSPEGGPTGNTIYF
.	13	TRBV15	TRBD1	TRBJ1-1	TGTGCCACCAGCAGCAACACAGGGGCCAGTGCTTTCTTT	CATSSNTGASAFF
.	14	TRBV19	.	TRBJ1-4	TGTGCCAGTAACAGTGGGACTCAAGCGGAAAAACTGTTTTTT	CASNSGTQAEKLFF
.	11	TRBV2	.	TRBJ1-5	TGTGCCAGCAGTAGACAGGAGGCCCAGCATTTT	CASSRQEAQHF
.	14	TRBV28	.	TRBJ1-1	TGTGCCAGCAGTTTAGGGCGCCGGAACACTGAAGCTTTCTTT	CASSLGRRNTEAFF
.	17	TRBV19	TRBD1	TRBJ2-3	TGTGCCAGTAGTTGGGACCGAGACAGGGTCAGCACAGATACGCAGTATTTT	CASSWDRDRVSTDTQYF
once	15	TRBV5-1	.	TRBJ1-1	TGCGCCAGCAGCTTGGCCGGGTCGAAGAACACTGAAGCTTTCTTT	CASSLAGSKNTEAFF